The 25 T cell receptor beta chains presented below share a single source sample, sequenced in a study of T cell responses to AZD1222 COVID-19 vaccine. Generated by immunoSEQ multiplex PCR, the TCRdb table keeps only in-frame clones and is missing some. The sample contains under 120,000 clones, about 90% of which appear only once. The sample consisted of peripheral blood, taken 28 days after the second AZD1222 dose. The receptors here all came from an adult who received the AZD1222 COVID-19 vaccine.

The chain carries TRBV11-2 and TRBJ1-2; 8 bases align to TRBD1. The CDR3 is made up of 14 amino acids. V was pared by 5 bases and J by 4 bases, with 6 bases of the junction left unmatched. Germline V gene data show CDR1 as SGHAT and CDR2 as FQNNGV. CDR3 bases: TGTGCCAGCAGCCCGGACAGGGCTGTCTATGGCTACACCTTC. It codes for CASSPDRAVYGYTF.

This chain uses TRBV27 with TRBJ1-5, with 7 bases fitting TRBD1. Per the germline V gene, CDR1 is MNHEY and CDR2 is SMNVEV (reference sequence). V shed 6 bases, J shed 5 bases, and the junction held 10 bases outside the gene matches. This CDR3 region has 15 residues. The CDR3 DNA follows: TGTGCCAGCAGAAAGTATACAGGGGCGGATCAGCCCCAGCATTTT. Encoded protein: CASRKYTGADQPQHF.

This clone appeared a few times. J is TRBJ2-7 and V is TRBV11-1; 13 bases map to TRBD2. This CDR3 region has 16 residues. Germline assignment: CDR1 SGHAT and CDR2 FQDESV (reference sequence). V lost 4 bases and J lost 3; bases outside the gene matches: 6. The CDR3 reads CASSYGTSGTHYEQYF. As DNA, the CDR3 is TGTGCCAGCAGCTACGGGACTAGCGGGACCCACTACGAGCAGTACTTC.

The V and J genes are TRBV2 and TRBJ2-1; D unclear. Germline CDR1 is SNHLY and CDR2 is FYNNEI. Trimming shortened V by 4 bases and J by 6 bases, and 4 bases separated the two germline ends. The CDR3 loop spans 11 amino acids. CDR3 bases: TGTGCCAGCAGTGCCCTCAATGAGCAGTTCTTC. Translating gives CASSALNEQFF.

The CDR3 sequence is CASSTHGRYNEQFF. In DNA form, the CDR3 reads TGTGCCAGTAGTACCCACGGACGATACAATGAGCAGTTCTTC. The gene calls are TRBV19 and TRBJ2-1; D remains unclear. The germline V gene has CDR1 LNHDA and CDR2 SQIVND (reference sequence). V lost 4 bases and J lost 4, with 11 bases in between. This CDR3 comprises 14 residues.

The chain combines TRBV5-1 with TRBJ2-3, with D uncertain. V was pared by 3 bases and J by 0 bases, with 5 bases between. Germline V gives CDR1 SGHRS, CDR2 YFSETQ. This CDR3 has 13 amino acids. CDR3 sequence: CASSYTSTDTQYF. CDR3 in DNA: TGCGCCAGCAGCTATACTAGCACAGATACGCAGTATTTT. Full variable domain (remainder filled in from reference TRBV5-1 and TRBJ2-3): KAGVTQTPRYLIKTRGQQVTLSCSPISGHRSVSWYQQTPGQGLQFLFEYFSETQRNKGNFPGRFSGRQFSNSRSEMNVSTLELGDSALYLCASSYTSTDTQYFGPGTRLTVL.

This chain uses TRBV6-5 with TRBJ1-1; D not resolved. V gave up 6 bases and J gave up 8 bases, with 10 bases separating them. CDR1 and CDR2 (germline): MNHEY, SVGAGI. This CDR3 spans 11 amino acids. CDR3 region: CASRLLAEAFF. CDR3 DNA: TGTGCCAGCAGACTTTTGGCGGAAGCTTTCTTT.

The rearrangement joins TRBV10-1 to TRBJ1-1; D is undetermined. CDR3 length: 13 residues. Germline V gives CDR1 WNHNN, CDR2 SYGVQD (reference sequence). V gave up 2 bases and J gave up 7 bases, with 11 bases separating them. CDR3 in DNA: TGCGCCAGCAGTGAGGGCAGTATTGTTGAAGCTTTCTTT. Residues: CASSEGSIVEAFF.

V and J are TRBV19 and TRBJ1-2, with D possibly being TRBD1 (5 bases). There are 15 residues in the CDR3. Per germline, CDR1 LNHDA and CDR2 SQIVND (reference sequence). Trimming pared 3 bases from V and 5 bases from J, leaving 16 bases between. The CDR3: CASSIILDGGYGYTF. In DNA, the CDR3 is TGTGCCAGTAGTATCATCCTAGACGGGGGTTATGGCTACACCTTC.

The chain links TRBV19 to TRBJ2-3; no firm D call. Germline CDR1 is LNHDA and CDR2 is SQIVND (reference sequence). The CDR3 extends over 15 amino acids. V lost 1 base to trimming and J lost 2 bases, with 10 bases between them. CDR3 protein: CASSIAGGLTDTQYF. The DNA of the CDR3 is TGTGCCAGTAGTATAGCCGGCGGCCTCACAGATACGCAGTATTTT.

J is TRBJ2-1 and V is TRBV10-1; D not resolved. There are 17 residues in the CDR3. Germline V gene sequence: CDR1 WNHNN, CDR2 SYGVQD (reference sequence). V lost 1 base to trimming and J lost 0 bases, with 13 bases between them. CDR3 sequence: CASSEFVAYSSYNEQFF. DNA of the CDR3: TGCGCCAGCAGTGAGTTCGTAGCCTATAGCTCCTACAATGAGCAGTTCTTC.

This chain joins TRBV5-6 and TRBJ1-1; D call uncertain. Trimming stripped 0 bases from V and 0 bases from J, with 9 bases between. CDR1 is SGHDT and CDR2 is YYEEEE in the germline V gene. CDR3 length: 15 amino acids. In DNA form, the CDR3 reads TGTGCCAGCAGCTTGGAGTATCGTGTGAACACTGAAGCTTTCTTT. Its translation: CASSLEYRVNTEAFF.

The V gene is TRBV28, the J gene TRBJ2-7; 8 bases align to TRBD1. The CDR3 is 17 amino acids. From germline, CDR1 is MDHEN and CDR2 SYDVKM. V lost 1 base and J lost 4; bases outside the gene matches: 12. The CDR3 DNA reads as TGTGCCAGCAGTTTATACCGACAGGGGCTCCCCTATTACGAGCAGTACTTC. Encoded protein: CASSLYRQGLPYYEQYF. The variable domain in full, with the rest retrieved from reference TRBV28 and TRBJ2-7, is DVKVTQSSRYLVKRTGEKVFLECVQDMDHENMFWYRQDPGLGLRLIYFSYDVKMKEKGDIPEGYSVSREKKERFSLILESASTNQTSMYLCASSLYRQGLPYYEQYFGPGTRLTVT.

The V call is TRBV18, the J call TRBJ1-5, with 7 bases that match TRBD1. Per the germline V gene, CDR1 is KGHSH and CDR2 is LQKENI. There are 14 residues in the CDR3. Germline trimming cut 5 bases from V and 4 bases from J; bases unmatched to any gene: 5. DNA for the CDR3: TGTGCCAGCTCAGCTCAGGGGGATAATCAGCCCCAGCATTTT. It yields the protein CASSAQGDNQPQHF.

The J gene is TRBJ2-7, the V gene TRBV5-8; 12 nucleotides agree with TRBD2. Per germline, CDR1 SGHTS and CDR2 YDEGEE. The trim removed 2 bases at V and 3 bases at J, leaving 18 bases unmatched. The CDR3 runs to 20 residues. The CDR3 bases are TGTGCCAGCAGCTTCTACAGGACAGCCTCTAGCGGGAGGGCCGGCTACGAGCAGTACTTC. Its protein is CASSFYRTASSGRAGYEQYF.

V usage is TRBV29-1 and J usage is TRBJ1-1; the D gene is possibly TRBD1 (5 bases). Germline V gene data show CDR1 as SQVTM and CDR2 as ANQGSEA. The CDR3 runs to 14 residues. With 4 bases removed from V and 0 bases from J, the gap between germline ends came to 12 bases. Here the CDR3 DNA reads TGCAGCGTTGCTGCCAGGGCGTTGAACACTGAAGCTTTCTTT. It codes for CSVAARALNTEAFF.

The V call is TRBV7-2, the J call TRBJ2-5, with D unresolved. There are 13 residues in the CDR3. Germline V gives CDR1 SGHTA, CDR2 FQGNSA. Trimming shortened V by 5 bases and J by 4 bases, and 11 bases separated the two germline ends. In DNA, the CDR3 is TGTGCCAGCAGCGTCCTGGGTATAGAGACCCAGTACTTC. It specifies CASSVLGIETQYF.

The V gene is TRBV30, the J gene TRBJ1-2; 10 nucleotides agree with TRBD1. V was pared by 5 bases and J by 8 bases, with 5 bases of the junction left unmatched. Germline loops: CDR1 GTSNPN, CDR2 SVGIG (reference sequence). The CDR3 runs 12 residues. The CDR3 loop is CAWWWTGGGYTF. The CDR3 DNA reads TGTGCCTGGTGGTGGACAGGGGGAGGCTACACCTTC. Together with reference TRBV30 and TRBJ1-2, the CDR3 gives the full variable domain: SQTIHQWPATLVQPVGSPLSLECTVEGTSNPNLYWYRQAAGRGLQLLFYSVGIGQISSEVPQNLSASRPQDRQFILSSKKLLLSDSGFYLCAWWWTGGGYTFGSGTRLTVV.

The chain is built from TRBV12-3 or TRBV12-4 and TRBJ2-5; maybe TRBD1 (5 bases). The V end lost 3 bases, the J end lost 3 bases, and 8 bases lay between the germline ends. The CDR3 totals 13 residues. The CDR3 reads CASSLLREETQYF. CDR3 sequence (DNA): TGTGCCAGCAGTTTGCTCAGGGAAGAGACCCAGTACTTC.

This clone was recorded only once. J is TRBJ1-4 and V is TRBV28; 12 nucleotides agree with TRBD1. From germline, CDR1 is MDHEN and CDR2 SYDVKM. This CDR3 contains 17 residues. V shed 6 bases and J 10 bases; nucleotides not matched to a gene: 15. Written as DNA, the CDR3 is TGTGCCAGCAGCCCCCCTTGGGGACAGGGGGCTTTTGGAAAACTGTTTTTT. This codes for CASSPPWGQGAFGKLFF.

V gene TRBV9 combines with J gene TRBJ2-2; no clear D. Per germline, CDR1 SGDLS and CDR2 YYNGEE. This CDR3 region has 14 residues. V was cut by 0 bases and J by 7 bases, with 10 bases left in between. The chain's CDR3 is CASSVVIVGGELFF. The CDR3 DNA reads as TGTGCCAGCAGCGTAGTCATTGTGGGCGGGGAGCTGTTTTTT.

The rearrangement links TRBV5-6 to TRBJ2-4; no clear D. Germline-derived CDR1 and CDR2 are SGHDT and YYEEEE. This CDR3 has 12 residues. The V and J ends lost 4 bases and 9 bases respectively, with 11 bases between them. The CDR3 loop reads CASSEQRSIQYF. The CDR3 region has the DNA TGTGCCAGCAGCGAACAAAGGAGCATTCAGTACTTC.

In nucleotides, the CDR3 is TGTGCCAGCAGCCAGTTACGCTCAAGACGCAATGAGCAGTTCTTC. This sequence encodes CASSQLRSRRNEQFF. The chain employs TRBV14 and TRBJ2-1; D is uncertain. The length of the CDR3 is 15 residues. V was pared by 3 bases and J by 6 bases, with 15 bases between. In germline, CDR1 is SGHDN, CDR2 FVKESK.

Only one count was recorded for this clone. The rearrangement uses TRBV27 and TRBJ2-3; D call uncertain. The CDR3 sequence is 12 residues long. Trimming pared 2 bases from V and 3 bases from J, leaving 3 bases between. Germline CDR1 reads MNHEY; CDR2 reads SMNVEV (reference sequence). This CDR3 is CASSLVTDTQYF. The CDR3 DNA is TGTGCCAGCAGTTTAGTGACAGATACGCAGTATTTT.

V gene TRBV6-5 combines with J gene TRBJ1-6; possibly TRBD1 for D (5 bases). Germline V gene sequence: CDR1 MNHEY, CDR2 SVGAGI. The CDR3 runs 15 residues. Between the trimmed V and J ends, which lost 6 bases and 5 bases, there was a span of 14 bases. The CDR3 sequence: CASSSGGADNSPLHF. The CDR3 DNA reads as TGTGCCAGCAGCTCTGGGGGAGCTGATAATTCACCCCTCCACTTT.